The T cell receptor beta chain under discussion was sequenced for a study of control samples from healthy donors and cancer patients. Germline assignment: CDR1 SEHNR and CDR2 FQNEAQ (reference sequence). This CDR3 contains 16 residues. With 4 bases removed from V and 3 bases from J, the gap between germline ends came to 17 bases. Generated by immunoSEQ multiplex PCR, the TCRdb table keeps only in-frame clones and is missing some. The table lists 200,000 to 250,000 clones, 85% to 95% of them singletons. Sequencing was carried out using blood. V and J are TRBV7-9 and TRBJ2-3; D might be TRBD1 (6 bases). This TCR came from a man aged 50-60 years in good health. Written as DNA, the CDR3 is TGTGCCAGCAGCTACATTGCAGGGGCCGGTACAGATACGCAGTATTTT. Residues: CASSYIAGAGTDTQYF.